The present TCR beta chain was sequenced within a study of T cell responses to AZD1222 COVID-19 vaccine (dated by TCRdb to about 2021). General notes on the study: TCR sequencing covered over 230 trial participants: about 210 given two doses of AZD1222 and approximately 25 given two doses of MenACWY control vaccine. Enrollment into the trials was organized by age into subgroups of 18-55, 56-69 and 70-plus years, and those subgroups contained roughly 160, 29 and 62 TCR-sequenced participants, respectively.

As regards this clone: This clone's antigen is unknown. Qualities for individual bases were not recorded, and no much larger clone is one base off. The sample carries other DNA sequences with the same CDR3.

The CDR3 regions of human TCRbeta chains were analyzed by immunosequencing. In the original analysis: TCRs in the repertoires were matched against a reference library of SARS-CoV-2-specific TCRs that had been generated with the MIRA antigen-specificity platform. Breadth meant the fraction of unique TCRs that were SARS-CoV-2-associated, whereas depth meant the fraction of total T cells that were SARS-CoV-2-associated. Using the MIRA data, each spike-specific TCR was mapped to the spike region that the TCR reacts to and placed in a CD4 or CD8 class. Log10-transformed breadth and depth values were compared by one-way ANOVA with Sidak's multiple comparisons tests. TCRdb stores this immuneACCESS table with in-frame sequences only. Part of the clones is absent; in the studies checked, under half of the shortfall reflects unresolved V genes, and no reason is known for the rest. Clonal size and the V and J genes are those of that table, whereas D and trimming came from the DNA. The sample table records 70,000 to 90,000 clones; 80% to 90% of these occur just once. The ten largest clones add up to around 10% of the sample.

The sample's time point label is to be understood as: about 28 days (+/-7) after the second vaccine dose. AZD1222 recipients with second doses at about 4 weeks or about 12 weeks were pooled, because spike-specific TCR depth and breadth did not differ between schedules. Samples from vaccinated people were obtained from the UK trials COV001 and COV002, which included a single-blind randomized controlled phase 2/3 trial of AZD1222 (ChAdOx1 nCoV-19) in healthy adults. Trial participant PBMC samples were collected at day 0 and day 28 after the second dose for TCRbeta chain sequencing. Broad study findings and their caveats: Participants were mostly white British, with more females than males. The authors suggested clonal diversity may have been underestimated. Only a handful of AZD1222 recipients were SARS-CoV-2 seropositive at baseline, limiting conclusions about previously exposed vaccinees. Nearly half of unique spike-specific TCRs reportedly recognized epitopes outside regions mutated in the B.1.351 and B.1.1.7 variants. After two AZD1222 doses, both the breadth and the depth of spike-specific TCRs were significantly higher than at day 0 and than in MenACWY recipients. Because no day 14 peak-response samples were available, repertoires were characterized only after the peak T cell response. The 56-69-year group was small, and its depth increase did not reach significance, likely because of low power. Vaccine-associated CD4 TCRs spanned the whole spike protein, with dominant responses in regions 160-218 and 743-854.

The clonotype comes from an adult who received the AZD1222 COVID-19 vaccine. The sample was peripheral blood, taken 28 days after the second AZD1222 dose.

CDR3 sequence: CATSENTGELFF. At the DNA level, the sequence is TGTGCCACCAGTGAGAACACCGGGGAGCTGTTTTTT. The chain uses TRBV24-1 and TRBJ2-2; no D gene call is confident. According to the germline V gene, CDR1 reads KGHDR and CDR2 reads SFDVKD. The CDR3, cysteine through phenylalanine, is 12 amino acids long. The read is trimmed to its CDR3 DNA, 36 bases read in frame from base 1. At the junction V is shortened by 4 bases and J by 1 base, with 0 bases in between.